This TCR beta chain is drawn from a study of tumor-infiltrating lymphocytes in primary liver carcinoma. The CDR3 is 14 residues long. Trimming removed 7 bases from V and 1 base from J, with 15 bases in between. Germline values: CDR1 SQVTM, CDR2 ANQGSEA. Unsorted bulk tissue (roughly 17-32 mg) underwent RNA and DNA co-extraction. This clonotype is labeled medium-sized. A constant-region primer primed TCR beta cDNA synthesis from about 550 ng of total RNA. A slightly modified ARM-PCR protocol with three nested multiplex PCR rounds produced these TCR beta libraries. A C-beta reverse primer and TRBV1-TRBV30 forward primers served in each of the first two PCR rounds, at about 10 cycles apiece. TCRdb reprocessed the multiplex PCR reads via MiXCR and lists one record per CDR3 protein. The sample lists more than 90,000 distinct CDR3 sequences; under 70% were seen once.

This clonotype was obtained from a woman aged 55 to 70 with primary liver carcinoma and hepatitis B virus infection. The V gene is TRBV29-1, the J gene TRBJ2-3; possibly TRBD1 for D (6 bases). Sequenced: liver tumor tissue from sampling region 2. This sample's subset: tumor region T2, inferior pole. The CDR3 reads CSAGFGQRTDTQYF. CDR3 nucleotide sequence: TGCAGCGCGGGGTTCGGACAGCGCACAGATACGCAGTATTTT.